The 8 T cell receptor beta chains presented below share a single source sample, sequenced in a study of blood T cell repertoires in COVID-19. The repertoire was sequenced with immunoSEQ multiplex PCR; TCRdb's copy has only in-frame clones and lacks some. Among 430,000 or so clones, 70% to 90% were seen once, and the ten largest hold roughly 0.78%. The sample was peripheral blood. The receptors here all came from a man between 18 and 29 years old with COVID-19, enrolled during active disease.

Written as DNA, the CDR3 is TGCGCCAGCAGCGGAGGGACAGATTCCTCCTACGAGCAGTACTTC. This encodes CASSGGTDSSYEQYF. The V and J genes are TRBV4-1 and TRBJ2-7; D might be TRBD1 (7 bases). Germline V CDR1 and CDR2: MGHRA, YSYEKL. The CDR3 is made up of 15 amino acids. The V and J ends lost 5 bases and 0 bases respectively, with 14 bases between them.

This rearrangement joins TRBV6-5 to TRBJ1-5; a possible D gene is TRBD1 (5 bases). V was trimmed by 6 bases and J by 1 base, leaving 7 bases between them. Germline CDR1 reads MNHEY; CDR2 reads SVGAGI. CDR3 size: 13 residues. The CDR3 reads CASRGESNQPQHF. DNA for the CDR3: TGTGCCAGCAGAGGGGAAAGCAATCAGCCCCAGCATTTT.

V usage is TRBV5-1 and J usage is TRBJ2-2; possibly TRBD2 for D (6 bases). Germline assignment: CDR1 SGHRS and CDR2 YFSETQ. This CDR3 has 14 amino acids. V was trimmed by 4 bases and J by 4 bases, leaving 11 bases between them. The chain's CDR3 is CASSAGPITGELFF. The CDR3 coding sequence is TGCGCCAGCAGCGCGGGACCCATCACCGGGGAGCTGTTTTTT.

This clone turned up a few times. The chain combines TRBV7-9 with TRBJ1-4, with unresolved D. Germline loops: CDR1 SEHNR, CDR2 FQNEAQ (reference sequence). The V and J ends lost 2 bases and 0 bases respectively, with 4 bases between them. The CDR3 extends over 14 amino acids. The CDR3 DNA reads as TGTGCCAGCAGCTTACTTGCAACTAATGAAAAACTGTTTTTT. It specifies CASSLLATNEKLFF.

This rearrangement joins TRBV24-1 to TRBJ2-7; maybe TRBD1 (5 bases). The ends were cut back, 12 bases at V and 2 bases at J, with 13 bases in the middle. In germline, CDR1 is KGHDR, CDR2 SFDVKD. This CDR3 has 12 amino acids. The CDR3 sequence is CASAGRAYEQYF. CDR3 DNA sequence: TGTGCCTCCGCCGGCAGGGCCTACGAGCAGTACTTC.

The gene calls are TRBV5-1 and TRBJ2-5; 7 positions agree with TRBD2. Trimming took 1 base from V and 5 from J; bases not matched to a gene: 17. The CDR3 loop spans 18 amino acids. CDR1 and CDR2 from the germline V gene are SGHRS and YFSETQ. CDR3 nucleotide sequence: TGCGCCAGCAGCTTGAAGGCAGGGAGGGGCAAGAAAGGGGAGACCCAGTACTTC. Amino acids: CASSLKAGRGKKGETQYF.

This chain connects TRBV5-1 to TRBJ1-2; 9 bases line up with TRBD1. This CDR3 has 16 amino acids. V gave up 5 bases and J gave up 5 bases; unmatched junction bases: 13. From germline, CDR1 is SGHRS and CDR2 YFSETQ. The CDR3 sequence: CASSQGQGLWGYGYTF. Written as DNA, the CDR3 is TGCGCCAGCAGTCAGGGACAGGGTCTATGGGGATATGGCTACACCTTC.

The V gene is TRBV5-4, the J gene TRBJ2-5; tentatively, D is TRBD2 (7 bases). The CDR3 has 17 amino acids. The germline gives CDR1 SGHNT, CDR2 YYREEE (reference sequence). Trimming removed 0 bases at V and 5 bases at J, with 20 bases between. In DNA, the CDR3 is TGTGCCAGCAGCTTGGACTTTGGGGGGGGGCAGTCGGAGACCCAGTACTTC. Protein sequence: CASSLDFGGGQSETQYF.